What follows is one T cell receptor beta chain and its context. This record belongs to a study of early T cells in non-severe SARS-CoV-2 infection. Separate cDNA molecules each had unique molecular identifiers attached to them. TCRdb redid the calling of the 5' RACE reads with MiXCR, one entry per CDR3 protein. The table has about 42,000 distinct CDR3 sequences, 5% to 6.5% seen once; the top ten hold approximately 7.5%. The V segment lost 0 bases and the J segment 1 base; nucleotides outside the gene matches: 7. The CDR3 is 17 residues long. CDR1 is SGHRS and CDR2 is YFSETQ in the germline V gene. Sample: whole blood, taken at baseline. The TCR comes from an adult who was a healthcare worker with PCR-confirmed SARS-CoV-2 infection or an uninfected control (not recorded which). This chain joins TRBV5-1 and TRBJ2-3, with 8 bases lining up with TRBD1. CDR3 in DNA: TGCGCCAGCAGCTTGGGGCGGGACAGGTGGCGCACAGATACGCAGTATTTT. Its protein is CASSLGRDRWRTDTQYF.